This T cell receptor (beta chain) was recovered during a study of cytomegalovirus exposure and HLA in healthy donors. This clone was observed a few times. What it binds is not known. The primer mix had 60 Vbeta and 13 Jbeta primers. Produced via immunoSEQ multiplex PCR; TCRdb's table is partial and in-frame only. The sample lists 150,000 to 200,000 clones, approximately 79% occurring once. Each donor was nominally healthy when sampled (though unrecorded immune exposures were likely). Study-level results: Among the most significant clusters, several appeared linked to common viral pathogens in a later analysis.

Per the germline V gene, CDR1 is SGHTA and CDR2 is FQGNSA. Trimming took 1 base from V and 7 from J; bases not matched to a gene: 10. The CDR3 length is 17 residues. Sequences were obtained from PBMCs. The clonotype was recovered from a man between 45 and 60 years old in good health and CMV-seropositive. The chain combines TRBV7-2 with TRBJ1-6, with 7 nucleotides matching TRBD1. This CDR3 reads CASSLVMAAGGNSPLHF. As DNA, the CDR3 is TGTGCCAGCAGCTTAGTTATGGCGGCAGGGGGAAATTCACCCCTCCACTTT.